The sequence of this T cell receptor beta chain was determined in a study of blood T cells in healthy people across ages (dated by TCRdb to about 2015). In the study overall: Template switching captured roughly one uniquely barcoded TCR beta cDNA molecule per two T cells in model experiments. To track age-related changes in TCR beta repertoire diversity, the study relied on deep sequencing normalized with unique cDNA molecular identifiers. Four age groups were formed from the donors: young (average roughly 16 years), middle-aged (more than 35), aged (roughly 56) and long-lived (around 82). Two additional independent replicas of 1 million unique cDNA reads from the same blood draw were analyzed for two donors (one aged 18 to 30 and one aged 80 or older).

The 35 to 40 donors, aged about 6 to 100 years, were systemically healthy Caucasian individuals from Russia. Each donor gave 8 to 10 milliliters of peripheral blood, collected into EDTA-treated Vacutainer tubes. PBMCs were isolated by Ficoll-Paque density-gradient centrifugation, with at least 6 million obtained per sample. Trizol reagent was used to extract total RNA from PBMCs, with at least 5 micrograms per sample. Naive CD45RAhigh/CD27high T cell percentages were measured by flow cytometry on a PBMC aliquot from every donor. On the study overall, not on this receptor specifically: As age increased, observed TCR beta diversity per million T cells dropped in a roughly linear way, and a significant reduction was already evident by age about 40. Conclusive comparison of naive and antigen-experienced compartments was prevented by the profiling of bulk unsorted PBMCs. Compared with the aged group, the long-lived group had more naive CD4+ T cells, fewer expanded clones and increased TCR diversity, a pattern suggesting age selection. Estimates of total diversity from one million sequenced T cells were regarded as lower bounds and underestimates. There was a strong correlation between observed TCR beta diversity and the percentage of naive T cells measured by flow cytometry. The CMV infection status of donors was not known, potentially confounding age-related changes in expanded clonotypes.

Libraries came from 5' RACE. Sequencer: Illumina HiSeq 2500. A second PCR of about 6 to 11 cycles was performed with a sample-barcoded 5' primer and a J-beta primer mix. A unique molecular identifier was introduced onto each TCR beta cDNA molecule by a template-switch 5' adaptor carrying 12 random nucleotides. Each sample yielded at least 2.5 million CDR3-containing paired-end reads. First-strand cDNA was synthesized from all RNA with the Mint cDNA synthesis kit, primed by a TRBC-specific oligonucleotide. Following uracil-DNA glycosylase treatment, all cDNA underwent a first 18-cycle PCR with the universal primers M1SS and BC2_uni_R. As for the authors' bioinformatics: For normalization, 1 million high-quality reads, each with a distinct molecular identifier, were randomly selected from each sample. Reads with shared molecular identifiers were discarded instead of being binned into consensus sequences. MiTCR, with a Q25 quality threshold and the strictest error-elimination algorithm, was used for CDR3 identification, clonotype clustering and error correction. A nonparametric unseen species model with Euler transformation was used to estimate lower-bound total TCR beta diversity. TCRdb trimmed the raw reads at Q25, called clones with MiXCR and kept productive beta chains. All rows with the same CDR3 protein become a single entry with the most common DNA and genes. The V and J calls shown here were made by TCRdb, not taken from the authors' results. The sample table lists 800,000 to 950,000 distinct CDR3 sequences, just under 30% of them with a count of one. Roughly 10% of the sample belongs to the ten largest clones.

Trimming removed 1 base from V and 1 base from J, leaving 13 bases between the germline ends. From the cysteine up to the phenylalanine, the CDR3 has a length of 16 residues. Only the CDR3 DNA is retained, 48 bases long and in frame from the first base. CDR1 and CDR2 (SGHVS, FNYEAQ) derive from the germline V gene. On this clonotype itself: Its binding antigen is unknown. No per-base quality is available; no much larger clone lies one base away.

The same data also went into a second study, on T cells of mothers and their children. The second study reports: Nine systemically healthy Caucasian individuals, comprising three mothers and their six children, were included as donors. cDNA synthesis used all of the extracted RNA, with 1.5 ug of RNA in each 15 ul reaction. In the second PCR, sample barcodes and 2-4 random nucleotides were introduced via the M1S primer. Each mother yielded over 10 million TCR beta CDR3 reads and each child about 3 million reads. Thymic selection similarly shapes TCR recombination output in related and unrelated pairs, with minor effect from inherited differences. Normalized repertoire overlap was always found to be slightly, but never significantly, higher in related mother-child pairs than in unrelated mother-child pairs. No persistent microchimeric T cell clones were found, with a detection sensitivity of around 100 clones per million clonotypes. The study used deep NGS to compare TCR beta repertoires of mothers and children, seeking features distinguishing related mother-child pairs from unrelated individuals. The mean age was about 38 +/- 4 years for the mothers and approximately 11 +/- 4 years for the children. Libraries were sequenced on Illumina HiSeq 2000 with 100+100 nt paired-end reads after adapter ligation with NEBNext reagents. To avoid cross-contamination, the mother libraries and the child libraries were prepared a month apart and sequenced in separate runs. For each donor, somewhere between roughly 450,000 and 2,000,000 distinct TCR beta clonotypes were identified. Naive TCR beta clonotypes were estimated from low-frequency clonotypes matched to each donor's FACS-determined naive share, without sorting.

This TCR derives from a woman aged 40 to 49 in good health. Sequenced input: blood. The V gene is TRBV7-6 and the J gene is TRBJ1-1, with the D gene not confidently named. The DNA sequence is as follows: TGTGCCAGCAGCTTAGAGGGCGACAACTGGAACACTGAAGCTTTCTTT. It translates as CASSLEGDNWNTEAFF.